The next 9 T cell receptor beta chains were all read from a single sample in a study of cytomegalovirus exposure and HLA in healthy donors. The PCR used 60 Vbeta and 13 Jbeta primers. This table comes from immunoSEQ multiplex PCR, and its TCRdb copy is limited to in-frame clones, with some not included. Of approximately 170,000 clones listed, roughly 80% are singletons. Specimen: PBMCs. All receptors come from a man aged 50-60 years in good health and CMV-seropositive.

V is TRBV5-1 and J is TRBJ2-7, with a possible D match to TRBD1 (6 bases). Trimming removed 4 bases from V and 4 bases from J, with 15 bases in between. CDR3 length equals 14 residues. Germline values: CDR1 SGHRS, CDR2 YFSETQ. CDR3 protein: CASSPAGTLYEQYF. As DNA, the CDR3 is TGCGCCAGCAGCCCGGCCGGGACACTGTACGAGCAGTACTTC.

The chain joins TRBV4-1 to TRBJ2-5; 13 nucleotides match TRBD2. V gave up 0 bases and J gave up 6 bases; unmatched junction bases: 7. CDR3 size: 17 residues. Germline CDR1 and CDR2: MGHRA and YSYEKL. DNA for the CDR3: TGCGCCAGCAGCCAAGAAACTAGCGGGAGGGCCAGAAAGACCCAGTACTTC. It encodes CASSQETSGRARKTQYF.

This clone has a handful of counts. The chain carries TRBV11-2 and TRBJ2-7; 7 bases line up with TRBD1. This CDR3 spans 13 amino acids. The junction had 4 bases not matched to a gene; V was cut back by 6 bases and J by 2 bases. Germline V gives CDR1 SGHAT, CDR2 FQNNGV. The CDR3: CASSKDRAYEQYF. In DNA form, the CDR3 reads TGTGCCAGCAGTAAAGACAGGGCCTACGAGCAGTACTTC.

V usage is TRBV28 and J usage is TRBJ1-3; TRBD1 matches 7 bases. CDR3 length: 15 residues. Germline values: CDR1 MDHEN, CDR2 SYDVKM. V dropped 8 bases and J dropped 5; count of bases not matched to a gene: 12. The DNA of the CDR3 is TGTGCCAGCCGCGGACAGGAGAAGACAAGAAACACCATATATTTT. Translating gives CASRGQEKTRNTIYF.

The V and J genes are TRBV4-3 and TRBJ2-1; TRBD2 is a possible D gene (6 bases). Germline lookup yields CDR1 LGHNA and CDR2 YSLEER. Trimming pared 3 bases from V and 7 bases from J, leaving 10 bases between. The CDR3 runs 13 residues. CDR3 bases: TGCGCCAGCAGCCAGAGTGGGGGGAATGAGCAGTTCTTC. Translation: CASSQSGGNEQFF.

The V call is TRBV27, the J call TRBJ2-1; D unresolved. The V end lost 5 bases, the J end lost 5 bases, and 13 bases lay between the germline ends. The CDR3 runs 14 residues. Germline V lookup: CDR1 MNHEY, CDR2 SMNVEV (reference sequence). The CDR3 nucleotides are TGTGCCAGCAGTCTAAGAGCGAGCCACAATGAGCAGTTCTTC. Amino acids: CASSLRASHNEQFF.

The chain employs TRBV4-1 and TRBJ2-1, with D possibly TRBD2 on 5 matching bases. This CDR3 has 14 residues. Germline CDR1 reads MGHRA; CDR2 reads YSYEKL. The ends were cut back, 4 bases at V and 8 bases at J, with 15 bases in the middle. CDR3 DNA: TGCGCCAGCAGCCGCCCCGACTACACCCATGAGCAGTTCTTC. It encodes CASSRPDYTHEQFF.

The chain carries TRBV9 and TRBJ1-1; 8 bases match TRBD1. V lost 4 bases and J lost 1; bases outside the gene matches: 6. CDR1 and CDR2 (germline): SGDLS, YYNGEE. The CDR3 is 15 amino acids. CDR3 DNA: TGTGCCAGCAGCCTATCCGGGACAGGGAACACTGAAGCTTTCTTT. Amino acids: CASSLSGTGNTEAFF.

The chain is built from TRBV18 and TRBJ2-2; perhaps TRBD1 as D (5 bases). CDR3 length: 17 amino acids. Germline V gene lookup returns CDR1 KGHSH and CDR2 LQKENI. Trimming left V 0 bases short and J 0 bases short, with 11 bases between. The CDR3: CASSPPGTGPNTGELFF. Here the CDR3 DNA reads TGTGCCAGCTCACCACCGGGCACAGGCCCGAACACCGGGGAGCTGTTTTTT.